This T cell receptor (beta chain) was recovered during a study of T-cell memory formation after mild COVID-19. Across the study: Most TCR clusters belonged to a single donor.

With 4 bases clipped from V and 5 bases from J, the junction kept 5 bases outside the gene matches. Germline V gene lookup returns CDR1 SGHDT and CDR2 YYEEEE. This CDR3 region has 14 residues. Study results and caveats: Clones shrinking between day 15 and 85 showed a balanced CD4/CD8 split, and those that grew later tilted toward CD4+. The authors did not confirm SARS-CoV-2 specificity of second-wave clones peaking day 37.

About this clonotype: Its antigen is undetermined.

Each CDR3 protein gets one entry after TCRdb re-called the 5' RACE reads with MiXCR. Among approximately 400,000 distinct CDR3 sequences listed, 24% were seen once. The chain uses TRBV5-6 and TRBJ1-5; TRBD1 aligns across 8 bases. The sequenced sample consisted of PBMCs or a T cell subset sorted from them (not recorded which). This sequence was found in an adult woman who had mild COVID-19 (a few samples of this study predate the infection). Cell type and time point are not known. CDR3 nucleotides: TGTGCCAGCAGCCGAGGACAGGGCTATCAGCCCCAGCATTTT. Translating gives CASSRGQGYQPQHF.